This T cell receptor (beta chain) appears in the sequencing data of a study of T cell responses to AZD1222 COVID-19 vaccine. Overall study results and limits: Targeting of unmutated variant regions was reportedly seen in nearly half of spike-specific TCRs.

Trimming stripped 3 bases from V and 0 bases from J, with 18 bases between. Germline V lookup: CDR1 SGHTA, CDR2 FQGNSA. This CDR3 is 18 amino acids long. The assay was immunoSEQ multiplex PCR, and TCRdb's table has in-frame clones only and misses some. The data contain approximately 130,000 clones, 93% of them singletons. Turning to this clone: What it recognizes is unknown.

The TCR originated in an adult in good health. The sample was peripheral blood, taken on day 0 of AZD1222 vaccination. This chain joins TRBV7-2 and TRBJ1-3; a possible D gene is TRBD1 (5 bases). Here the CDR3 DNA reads TGTGCCAGCAGCTTGGAGGGCGGGGTGGGACGCTCTGGAAACACCATATATTTT. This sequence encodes CASSLEGGVGRSGNTIYF.